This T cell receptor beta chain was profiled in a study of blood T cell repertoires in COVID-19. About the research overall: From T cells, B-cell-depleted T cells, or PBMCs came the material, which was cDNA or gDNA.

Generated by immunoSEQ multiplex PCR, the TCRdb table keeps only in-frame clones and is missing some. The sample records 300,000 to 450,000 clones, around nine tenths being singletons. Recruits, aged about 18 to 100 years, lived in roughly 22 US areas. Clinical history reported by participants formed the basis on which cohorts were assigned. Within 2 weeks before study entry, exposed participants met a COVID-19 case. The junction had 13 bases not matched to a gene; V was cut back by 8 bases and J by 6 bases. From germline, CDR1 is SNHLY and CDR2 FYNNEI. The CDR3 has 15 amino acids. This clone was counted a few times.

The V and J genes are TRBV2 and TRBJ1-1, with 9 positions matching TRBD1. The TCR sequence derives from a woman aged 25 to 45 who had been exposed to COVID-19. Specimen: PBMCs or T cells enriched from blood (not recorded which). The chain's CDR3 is CASGRTGEYFAEAFF. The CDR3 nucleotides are TGTGCCAGCGGAAGGACAGGGGAATATTTCGCTGAAGCTTTCTTT.